Listed below are T cell receptor beta chains from one sample, sequenced in a study of cytomegalovirus exposure and HLA in healthy donors. Clones were read by immunoSEQ multiplex PCR, and TCRdb kept only the in-frame ones, dropping some. This table holds 200,000 to 250,000 clones. Sequencing used PBMCs. Receptors originate from a girl aged 2 to 9 in good health and CMV-seropositive. Both conserved end residues are trimmed from each CDR3.

j_call: TRBJ1-2; v_call: TRBV2; cdr3_aa: ASSDGDIGYT
j_call: TRBJ1-2; v_call: TRBV4-2; cdr3_aa: ASSQHLSTQGSANYGYT
j_call: TRBJ2-3; v_call: TRBV27; cdr3_aa: ASSPRTSRSDTQY
j_call: TRBJ2-5; v_call: TRBV7-3; cdr3_aa: ASSLQGVGETQY
j_call: TRBJ2-2; v_call: TRBV7-2; cdr3_aa: ASSSIASGSYTGELF
j_call: TRBJ2-1; v_call: TRBV28; cdr3_aa: ASRGTRNGIRNEQF
j_call: TRBJ1-1; v_call: TRBV6-5; cdr3_aa: ASSRWAGNTEAF
j_call: TRBJ1-4; v_call: TRBV6-5; cdr3_aa: ASSYSGGGEEKLF
j_call: TRBJ2-5; v_call: TRBV30; cdr3_aa: AWSVLAGFVETQY
j_call: TRBJ2-7; v_call: TRBV28; cdr3_aa: ASSFVRRGRYEQY
j_call: TRBJ2-1; v_call: TRBV10-3; cdr3_aa: AISEQDRGPYNEQF
j_call: TRBJ2-3; v_call: TRBV6-5; cdr3_aa: ASSYRREHKRHTQY
j_call: TRBJ2-7; v_call: TRBV11-3; cdr3_aa: ASSLAGSSPYEQY
j_call: TRBJ1-1; v_call: TRBV7-9; cdr3_aa: ASSMAMNTEAF
j_call: -; v_call: TRBV7-9; cdr3_aa: ASSLAGAKFYEQY
j_call: TRBJ2-2; v_call: TRBV19; cdr3_aa: ASTPVAGVGELF
j_call: TRBJ2-7; v_call: TRBV7-9; cdr3_aa: ASSPGGTGYYEQY
j_call: TRBJ2-3; v_call: TRBV6-5; cdr3_aa: ASSFQQWATDTQY
j_call: TRBJ2-7; v_call: TRBV27; cdr3_aa: ASSLGAMTYEQY
j_call: TRBJ1-2; v_call: TRBV28; cdr3_aa: ASSLSLFNYGYT